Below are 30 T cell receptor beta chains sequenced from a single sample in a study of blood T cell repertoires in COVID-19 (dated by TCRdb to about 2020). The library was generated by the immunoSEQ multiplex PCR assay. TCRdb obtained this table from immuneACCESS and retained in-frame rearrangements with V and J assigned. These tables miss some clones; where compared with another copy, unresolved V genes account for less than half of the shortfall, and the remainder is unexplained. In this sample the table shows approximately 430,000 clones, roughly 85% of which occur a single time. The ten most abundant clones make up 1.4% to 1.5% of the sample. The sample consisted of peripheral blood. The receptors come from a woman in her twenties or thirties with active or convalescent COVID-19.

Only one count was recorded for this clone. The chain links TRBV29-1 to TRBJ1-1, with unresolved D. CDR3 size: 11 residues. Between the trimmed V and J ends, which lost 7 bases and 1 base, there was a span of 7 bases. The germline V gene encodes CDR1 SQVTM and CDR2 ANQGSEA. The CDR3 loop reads CSAHQNTEAFF. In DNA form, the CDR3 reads TGCAGCGCACACCAGAACACTGAAGCTTTCTTT.

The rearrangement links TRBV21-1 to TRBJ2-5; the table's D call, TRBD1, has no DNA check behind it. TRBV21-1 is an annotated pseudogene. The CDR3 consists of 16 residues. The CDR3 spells CASTKPGGRTPETQYF. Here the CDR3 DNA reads TGTGCCAGCACCAAACCAGGGGGGCGGACACCGGAGACCCAGTACTTC.

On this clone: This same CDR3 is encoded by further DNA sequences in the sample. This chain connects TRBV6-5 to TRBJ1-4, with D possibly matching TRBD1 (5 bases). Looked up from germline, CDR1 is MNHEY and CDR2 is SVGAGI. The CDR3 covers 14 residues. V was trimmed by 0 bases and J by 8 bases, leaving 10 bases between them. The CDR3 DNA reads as TGTGCCAGCAGTTACTCCCAGGGCGGAGAAAAACTGTTTTTT. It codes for CASSYSQGGEKLFF.

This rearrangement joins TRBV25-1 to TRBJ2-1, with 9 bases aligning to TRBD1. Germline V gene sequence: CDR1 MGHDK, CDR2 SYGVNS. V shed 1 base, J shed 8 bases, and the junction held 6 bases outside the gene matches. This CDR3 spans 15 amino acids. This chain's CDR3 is CASSELQGARHEQFF. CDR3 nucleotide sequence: TGTGCCAGCAGTGAATTACAGGGGGCGCGGCATGAGCAGTTCTTC.

DNA for the CDR3: TGTGCCAGCAGTTACTCGACTAGCGGGGGGCACAGGACCGGGGAGCTGTTTTTT. Translated, it gives CASSYSTSGGHRTGELFF. This sequence joins TRBV6-2 or TRBV6-3 and TRBJ2-2, with 13 bases matching TRBD2. With 0 bases clipped from V and 5 bases from J, the junction kept 6 bases outside the gene matches. CDR3 size: 18 residues. Germline CDR1 and CDR2: MNHEY and SVGEGT.

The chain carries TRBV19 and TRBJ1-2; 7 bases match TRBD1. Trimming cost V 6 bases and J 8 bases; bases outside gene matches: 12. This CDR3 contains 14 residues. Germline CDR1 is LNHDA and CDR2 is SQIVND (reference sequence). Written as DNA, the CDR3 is TGTGCCAGTAGCCCTATACAGGGGTTGAGCGGCTACACCTTC. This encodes CASSPIQGLSGYTF.

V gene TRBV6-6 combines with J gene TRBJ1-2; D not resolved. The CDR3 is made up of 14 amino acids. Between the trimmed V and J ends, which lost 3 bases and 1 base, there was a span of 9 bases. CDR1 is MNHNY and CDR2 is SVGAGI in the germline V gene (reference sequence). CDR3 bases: TGTGCCAGCAGTTATTACGAGAATAACTATGGCTACACCTTC. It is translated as CASSYYENNYGYTF.

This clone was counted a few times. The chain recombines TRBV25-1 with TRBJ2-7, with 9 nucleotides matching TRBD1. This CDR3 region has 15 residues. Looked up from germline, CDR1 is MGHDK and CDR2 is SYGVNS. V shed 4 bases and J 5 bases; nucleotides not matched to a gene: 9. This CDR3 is CASSASGTGSDEQYF. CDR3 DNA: TGTGCCAGCAGTGCATCCGGGACAGGGTCTGACGAGCAGTACTTC.

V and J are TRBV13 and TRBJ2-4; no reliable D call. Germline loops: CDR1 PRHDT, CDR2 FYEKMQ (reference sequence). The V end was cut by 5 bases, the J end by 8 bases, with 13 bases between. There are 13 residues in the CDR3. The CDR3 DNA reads TGTGCCAGCAGCAGGAGACCCGAAGACATTCAGTACTTC. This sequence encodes CASSRRPEDIQYF.

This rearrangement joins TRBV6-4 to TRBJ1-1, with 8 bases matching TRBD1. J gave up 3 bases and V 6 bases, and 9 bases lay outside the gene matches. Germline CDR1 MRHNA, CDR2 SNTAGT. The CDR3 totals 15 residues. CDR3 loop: CASRDSQGVYTEAFF. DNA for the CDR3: TGTGCCAGCAGGGATTCACAGGGGGTCTACACTGAAGCTTTCTTT.

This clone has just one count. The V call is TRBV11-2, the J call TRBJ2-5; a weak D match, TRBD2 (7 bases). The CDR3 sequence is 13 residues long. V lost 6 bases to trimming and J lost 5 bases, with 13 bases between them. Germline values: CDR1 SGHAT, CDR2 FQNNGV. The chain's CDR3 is CASRLGGGETQYF. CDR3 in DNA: TGTGCCAGCAGACTGGGGGGGGGCGAGACCCAGTACTTC.

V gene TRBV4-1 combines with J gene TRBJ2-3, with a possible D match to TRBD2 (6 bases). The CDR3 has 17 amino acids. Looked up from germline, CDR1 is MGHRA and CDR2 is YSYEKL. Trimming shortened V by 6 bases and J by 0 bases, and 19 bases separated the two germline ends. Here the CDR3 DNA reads TGCGCCAGCAGGCGCGTATTTAGCGGTACTAGCACAGATACGCAGTATTTT. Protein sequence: CASRRVFSGTSTDTQYF.

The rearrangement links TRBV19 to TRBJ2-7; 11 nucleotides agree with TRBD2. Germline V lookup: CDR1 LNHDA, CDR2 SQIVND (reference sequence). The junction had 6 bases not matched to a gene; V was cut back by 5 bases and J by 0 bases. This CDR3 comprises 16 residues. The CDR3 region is CASSLGTSGRSYEQYF. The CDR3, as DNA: TGTGCCAGTAGTTTGGGGACTAGCGGACGCTCCTACGAGCAGTACTTC.

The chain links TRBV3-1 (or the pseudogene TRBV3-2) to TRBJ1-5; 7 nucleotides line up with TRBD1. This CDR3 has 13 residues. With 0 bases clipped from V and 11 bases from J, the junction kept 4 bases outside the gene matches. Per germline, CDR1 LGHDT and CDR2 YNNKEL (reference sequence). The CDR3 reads CASSQDDRAAQHF. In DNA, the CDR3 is TGTGCCAGCAGCCAAGACGACAGGGCAGCCCAGCATTTT.

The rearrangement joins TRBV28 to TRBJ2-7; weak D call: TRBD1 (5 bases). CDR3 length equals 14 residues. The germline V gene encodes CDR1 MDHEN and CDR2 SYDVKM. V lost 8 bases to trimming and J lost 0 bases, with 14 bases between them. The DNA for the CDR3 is TGTGCCAGCCGAACAGGTCCCAGCTCCTACGAGCAGTACTTC. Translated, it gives CASRTGPSSYEQYF. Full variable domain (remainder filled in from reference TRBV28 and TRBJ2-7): DVKVTQSSRYLVKRTGEKVFLECVQDMDHENMFWYRQDPGLGLRLIYFSYDVKMKEKGDIPEGYSVSREKKERFSLILESASTNQTSMYLCASRTGPSSYEQYFGPGTRLTVT.

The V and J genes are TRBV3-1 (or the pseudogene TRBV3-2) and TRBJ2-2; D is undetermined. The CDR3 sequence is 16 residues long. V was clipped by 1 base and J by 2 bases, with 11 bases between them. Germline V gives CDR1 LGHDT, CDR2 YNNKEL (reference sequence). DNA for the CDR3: TGTGCCAGCAGCCAAGGTTCCGGGTTAAACACCGGGGAGCTGTTTTTT. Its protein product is CASSQGSGLNTGELFF.

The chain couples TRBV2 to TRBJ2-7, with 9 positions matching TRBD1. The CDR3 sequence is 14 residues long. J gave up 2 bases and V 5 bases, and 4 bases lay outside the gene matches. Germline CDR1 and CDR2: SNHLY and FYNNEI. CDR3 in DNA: TGTGCCAGCAGTATGGACAGGGGCCCCTACGAGCAGTACTTC. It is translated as CASSMDRGPYEQYF. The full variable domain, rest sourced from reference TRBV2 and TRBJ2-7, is EPEVTQTPSHQVTQMGQEVILRCVPISNHLYFYWYRQILGQKVEFLVSFYNNEISEKSEIFDDQFSVERPDGSNFTLKIRSTKLEDSAMYFCASSMDRGPYEQYFGPGTRLTVT.

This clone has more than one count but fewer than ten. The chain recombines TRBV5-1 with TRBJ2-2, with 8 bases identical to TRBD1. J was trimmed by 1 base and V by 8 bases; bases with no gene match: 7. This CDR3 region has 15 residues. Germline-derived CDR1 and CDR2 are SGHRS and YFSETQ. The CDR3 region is CASSPGTGNTGELFF. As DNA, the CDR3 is TGCGCCAGTTCCCCAGGGACAGGGAACACCGGGGAGCTGTTTTTT.

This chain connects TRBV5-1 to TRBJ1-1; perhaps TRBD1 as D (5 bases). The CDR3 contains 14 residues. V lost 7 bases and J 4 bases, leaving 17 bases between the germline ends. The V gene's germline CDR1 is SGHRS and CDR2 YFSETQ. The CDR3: CASGPGGVRTEAFF. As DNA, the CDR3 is TGCGCCAGCGGCCCCGGGGGGGTGCGCACTGAAGCTTTCTTT.

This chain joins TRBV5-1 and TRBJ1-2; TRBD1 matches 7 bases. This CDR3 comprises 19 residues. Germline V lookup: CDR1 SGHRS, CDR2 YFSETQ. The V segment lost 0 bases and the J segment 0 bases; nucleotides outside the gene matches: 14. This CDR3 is CASSLVPVRDSISNYGYTF. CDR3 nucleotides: TGCGCCAGCAGCTTGGTACCGGTGAGGGACAGCATATCTAACTATGGCTACACCTTC.

CDR3 sequence: CASRLTTGSSYEQYF. The CDR3 DNA sequence: TGCGCCAGCAGACTGACTACCGGGAGCTCCTACGAGCAGTACTTC. This chain connects TRBV4-1 to TRBJ2-7; tentative D call: TRBD2 (6 bases). Germline V gene lookup returns CDR1 MGHRA and CDR2 YSYEKL. Between the trimmed V and J ends, which lost 6 bases and 0 bases, there was a span of 15 bases. CDR3 length: 15 residues.

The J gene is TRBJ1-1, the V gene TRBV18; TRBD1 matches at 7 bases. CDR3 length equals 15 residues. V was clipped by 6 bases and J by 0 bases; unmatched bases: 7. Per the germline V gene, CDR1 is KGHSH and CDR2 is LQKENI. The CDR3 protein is CASSRNRGMNTEAFF. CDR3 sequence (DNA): TGTGCCAGCTCCCGTAACAGGGGCATGAACACTGAAGCTTTCTTT.

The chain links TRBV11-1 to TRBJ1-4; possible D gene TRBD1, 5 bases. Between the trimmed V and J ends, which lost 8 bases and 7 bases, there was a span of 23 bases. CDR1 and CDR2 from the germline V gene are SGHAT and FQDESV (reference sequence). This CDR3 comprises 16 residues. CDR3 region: CASCGAVIGLFEKLFF. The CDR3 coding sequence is TGTGCCAGCTGCGGGGCAGTTATCGGTCTTTTTGAAAAACTGTTTTTT.

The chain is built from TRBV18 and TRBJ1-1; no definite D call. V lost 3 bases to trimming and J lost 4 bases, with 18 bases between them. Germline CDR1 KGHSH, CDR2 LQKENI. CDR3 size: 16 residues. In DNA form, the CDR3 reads TGTGCCAGCTCACCCCGACTCGGGGTTGAGGGCACTGAAGCTTTCTTT. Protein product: CASSPRLGVEGTEAFF.

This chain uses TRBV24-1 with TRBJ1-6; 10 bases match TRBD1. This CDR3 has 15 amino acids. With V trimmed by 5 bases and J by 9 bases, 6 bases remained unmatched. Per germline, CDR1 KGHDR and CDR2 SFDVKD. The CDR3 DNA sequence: TGTGCCACCAGTGCCCTAGGACAGGGGGGTTCACCCCTCCACTTT. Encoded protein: CATSALGQGGSPLHF.

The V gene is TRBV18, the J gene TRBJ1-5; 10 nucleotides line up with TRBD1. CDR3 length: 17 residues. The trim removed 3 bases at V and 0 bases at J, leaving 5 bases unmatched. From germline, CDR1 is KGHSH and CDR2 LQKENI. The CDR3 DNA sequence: TGTGCCAGCTCACCGACAGGGGGCGCGGATAGCAATCAGCCCCAGCATTTT. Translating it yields CASSPTGGADSNQPQHF.

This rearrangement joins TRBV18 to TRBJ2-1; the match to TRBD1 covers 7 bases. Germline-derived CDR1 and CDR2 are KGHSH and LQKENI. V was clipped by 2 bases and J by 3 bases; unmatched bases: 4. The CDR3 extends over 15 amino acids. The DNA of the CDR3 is TGTGCCAGCTCACCAGTGCGGACAGGCTACAATGAGCAGTTCTTC. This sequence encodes CASSPVRTGYNEQFF.

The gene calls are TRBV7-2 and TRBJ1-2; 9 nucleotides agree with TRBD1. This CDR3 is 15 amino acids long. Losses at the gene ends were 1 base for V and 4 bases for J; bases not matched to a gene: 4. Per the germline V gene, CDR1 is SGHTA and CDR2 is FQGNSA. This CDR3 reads CASSLVGQGSYGYTF. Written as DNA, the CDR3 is TGTGCCAGCAGCTTAGTGGGACAGGGTTCCTATGGCTACACCTTC.

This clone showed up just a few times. CDR3 residues: CASSYSRRGSEAFF. CDR3 nucleotides: TGTGCCAGCAGTTACTCCAGAAGGGGGTCTGAAGCTTTCTTT. The chain combines TRBV6-2 or TRBV6-3 with TRBJ1-1; tentative D call: TRBD1 (6 bases). Germline V CDR1 and CDR2: MNHEY, SVGEGT. V shed 0 bases and J shed 6 bases, with 11 bases lying between them. CDR3 length equals 14 residues.

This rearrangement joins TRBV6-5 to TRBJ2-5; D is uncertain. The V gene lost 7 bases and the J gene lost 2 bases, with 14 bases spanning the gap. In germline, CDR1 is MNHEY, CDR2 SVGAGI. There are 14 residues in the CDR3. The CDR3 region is CASTPYMAQETQYF. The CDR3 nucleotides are TGTGCCAGCACACCTTACATGGCTCAAGAGACCCAGTACTTC.